Each of the 9 T cell receptor beta chains below was sequenced from the same sample in a study of vaccination and CD4 T cells after COVID-19. Cultured CD4+ T-cell DNA underwent Oncomine TCR Beta short-read sequencing. TCRdb used MiXCR to reprocess the PCR reads, holding one entry per CDR3 protein. The profile shows 15,000 or so distinct CDR3 sequences, about 43% of them singletons. Sample treatment: approximately nine-day PBMC culture with coronavirus spike peptide pools or control peptides (ViraFEST assay). For these receptors, no antigen is known. The sequenced sample was CD4+ T cells from blood, cultured in vitro, obtained before SARS-CoV-2 vaccination. These receptors came from a human donor who had recovered from COVID-19.

This clonotype was counted a few times. The gene calls are TRBV27 and TRBJ1-2, with 12 bases identical to TRBD1. The V gene end was trimmed by 5 bases and the J gene end by 8 bases; junction bases not matched to a gene: 9. The CDR3 extends over 15 amino acids. The V gene's germline CDR1 is MNHEY and CDR2 SMNVEV (reference sequence). The CDR3 spells CASSPWDRGRRGYTF. The DNA of the CDR3 is TGTGCCAGCAGTCCCTGGGACAGGGGGCGAAGAGGCTACACCTTC.

CDR3: CAISEEQSGRLSYEQYF. CDR3 in DNA: TGTGCCATCAGTGAAGAACAAAGCGGGAGACTATCCTACGAGCAGTACTTC. The chain employs TRBV10-3 and TRBJ2-7; 8 bases fit TRBD2. Germline values: CDR1 ENHRY, CDR2 SYGVKD. CDR3 length: 17 residues. J gave up 1 base and V 3 bases, and 11 bases lay outside the gene matches.

This sequence joins TRBV2 and TRBJ1-5; D is undetermined. The V end was cut by 5 bases, the J end by 2 bases, with 10 bases between. The CDR3 consists of 14 residues. Per germline, CDR1 SNHLY and CDR2 FYNNEI. CDR3 sequence reads: CASSPVRRNQPQHF. The CDR3 bases are TGTGCCAGCAGTCCTGTGAGGCGCAATCAGCCCCAGCATTTT.

This chain connects TRBV21-1 to TRBJ2-3; whether TRBD2, the table's D call, matches the DNA was not checked. TRBV21-1 is termed a pseudogene. There are 18 residues in the CDR3. CDR3 in DNA: TGTGCCAGCAGCAAAGGGGGACTAGCGGGAGGAAGGACAGATACGCAGTATTTT. It encodes CASSKGGLAGGRTDTQYF.

This clonotype has only a few counts. This sequence joins TRBV7-9 and TRBJ2-3, with 9 bases lining up with TRBD1. The V segment lost 1 base and the J segment 0 bases; nucleotides outside the gene matches: 2. This CDR3 has 16 amino acids. The germline V gene encodes CDR1 SEHNR and CDR2 FQNEAQ (reference sequence). In DNA, the CDR3 is TGTGCCAGCAGCTTAGTGGGGACAGGGAGCACAGATACGCAGTATTTT. It specifies CASSLVGTGSTDTQYF.

The chain links TRBV4-2 to TRBJ2-5; TRBD2 matches at 7 bases. CDR3 length equals 15 residues. V shed 1 base and J 5 bases; nucleotides not matched to a gene: 7. Germline values: CDR1 LGHNA, CDR2 YNFKEQ. CDR3: CASSQARLAGETQYF. The DNA for the CDR3 is TGTGCCAGCAGCCAAGCCCGACTAGCCGGGGAGACCCAGTACTTC.

The chain joins TRBV20-1 to TRBJ2-5; no firm D call. Trimming stripped 8 bases from V and 5 bases from J, with 15 bases between. CDR1 DFQATT and CDR2 SNEGSKA come from the germline V gene (reference sequence). The CDR3 consists of 12 residues. CDR3 residues: CSTINHLETQYF. The CDR3 DNA is TGCAGTACCATAAACCACCTGGAGACCCAGTACTTC.

The sample holds a few counts of this clonotype. V gene TRBV6-1 combines with J gene TRBJ2-5; TRBD1 matches 7 bases. Trimming at V came to 5 bases and at J to 4 bases, leaving 4 bases not matched to a gene. From germline, CDR1 is MNHNS and CDR2 SASEGT. The CDR3 is 13 amino acids. CDR3 nucleotides: TGTGCCAGCAGTAGGGACAGTACAGAGACCCAGTACTTC. Translated, it gives CASSRDSTETQYF.

The rearrangement uses TRBV11-2 and TRBJ2-2, with D uncertain. V was clipped by 5 bases and J by 6 bases, with 10 bases between them. CDR3 size: 13 residues. Germline V gene lookup returns CDR1 SGHAT and CDR2 FQNNGV. The CDR3 nucleotides read TGTGCCAGCAGCACCACATTCGCCGGGGAGCTGTTTTTT. This sequence encodes CASSTTFAGELFF. Looking up the rest from reference TRBV11-2 and TRBJ2-2 gives the full variable domain: EAGVAQSPRYKIIEKRQSVAFWCNPISGHATLYWYQQILGQGPKLLIQFQNNGVVDDSQLPKDRFSAERLKGVDSTLKIQPAKLEDSAVYLCASSTTFAGELFFGEGSRLTVL.